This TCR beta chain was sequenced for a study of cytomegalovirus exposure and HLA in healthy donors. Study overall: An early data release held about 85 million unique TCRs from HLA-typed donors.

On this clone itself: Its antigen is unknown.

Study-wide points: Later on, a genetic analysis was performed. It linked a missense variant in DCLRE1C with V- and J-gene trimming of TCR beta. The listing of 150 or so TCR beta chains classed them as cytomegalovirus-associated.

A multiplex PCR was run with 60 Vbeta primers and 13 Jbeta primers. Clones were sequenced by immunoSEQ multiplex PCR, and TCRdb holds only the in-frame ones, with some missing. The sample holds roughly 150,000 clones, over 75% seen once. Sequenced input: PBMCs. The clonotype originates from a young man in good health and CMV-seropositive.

CDR3 region: CASSEAPRGAYEQYF. In DNA form, the CDR3 reads TGTGCCAGCAGTGAAGCCCCCAGGGGGGCCTACGAGCAGTACTTC. This sequence joins TRBV6-1 and TRBJ2-7, with D possibly being TRBD1 (7 bases). This CDR3 has 15 amino acids. With 0 bases removed from V and 2 bases from J, the gap between germline ends came to 11 bases. In germline, CDR1 is MNHNS, CDR2 SASEGT.